These 10 T cell receptor beta chains share one sample of origin, sequenced in a study of cytomegalovirus exposure and HLA in healthy donors. The PCR ran on 60 Vbeta and 13 Jbeta primers. The repertoire was sequenced with immunoSEQ multiplex PCR; TCRdb's copy has only in-frame clones and lacks some. Its table lists tens of thousands of clones. The sequenced sample consisted of PBMCs. The receptors were gathered from an older woman in good health and CMV-seronegative.

In nucleotides, the CDR3 is TGTGCCAGTAGCGACCGGGGACAGGGGGGGCCTACCTACGAGCAGTACTTC. Its protein product is CASSDRGQGGPTYEQYF. The chain joins TRBV19 to TRBJ2-7; TRBD1 aligns across 11 bases. Germline V gene sequence: CDR1 LNHDA, CDR2 SQIVND (reference sequence). The CDR3 runs 17 residues. V dropped 6 bases and J dropped 2; count of bases not matched to a gene: 12.

This CDR3 reads CASSLLNEQFF. The DNA for the CDR3 is TGTGCCAGCAGCTTACTCAATGAGCAGTTCTTC. V is TRBV11-2 and J is TRBJ2-1; no reliable D call. Trimming stripped 2 bases from V and 6 bases from J, with 2 bases between. This CDR3 is built from 11 residues. The germline gives CDR1 SGHAT, CDR2 FQNNGV.

The genes are TRBV7-3 and TRBJ2-7; D is possibly TRBD2 (6 bases). The length of the CDR3 is 17 residues. Per germline, CDR1 SGHTA and CDR2 FQGTGA. V was shortened by 0 bases and J by 4 bases, with 19 bases between the two germline ends. Here the CDR3 reads CASSLTASGPGGYEQYF. CDR3 DNA sequence: TGTGCCAGCAGCTTAACGGCAAGCGGGCCCGGCGGATACGAGCAGTACTTC. The full variable domain, in which reference TRBV7-3 and TRBJ2-7 provide the parts outside the CDR3, is GAGVSQTPSNKVTEKGKYVELRCDPISGHTALYWYRQSLGQGPEFLIYFQGTGAADDSGLPNDRFFAVRPEGSVSTLKIQRTERGDSAVYLCASSLTASGPGGYEQYFGPGTRLTVT.

To note about this clone: The same CDR3 is also encoded by other DNA sequences in this sample. The chain uses TRBV7-9 and TRBJ1-1; tentative D call: TRBD1 (5 bases). Germline V gene data show CDR1 as SEHNR and CDR2 as FQNEAQ (reference sequence). V dropped 0 bases and J dropped 7 bases, with 9 bases sitting between them. The CDR3 covers 13 residues. In DNA form, the CDR3 reads TGTGCCAGCAGCTTAGCAAGGGGCGTTGAAGCTTTCTTT. It is translated as CASSLARGVEAFF.

This chain joins TRBV28 and TRBJ2-3, with 12 bases aligning to TRBD1. CDR3 length equals 18 residues. V was clipped by 4 bases and J by 3 bases; unmatched bases: 11. CDR1 MDHEN and CDR2 SYDVKM come from the germline V gene. CDR3 bases: TGTGCCAGCAGTTCCGTGACCCCGGGACAGGGGGCGACAGATACGCAGTATTTT. Amino acids: CASSSVTPGQGATDTQYF. The entire variable domain, with the rest obtained from reference TRBV28 and TRBJ2-3, is as follows: DVKVTQSSRYLVKRTGEKVFLECVQDMDHENMFWYRQDPGLGLRLIYFSYDVKMKEKGDIPEGYSVSREKKERFSLILESASTNQTSMYLCASSSVTPGQGATDTQYFGPGTRLTVL.

The chain combines TRBV18 with TRBJ2-7; D possibly corresponds to TRBD1 (6 bases). The germline gives CDR1 KGHSH, CDR2 LQKENI. CDR3 length: 14 amino acids. Trimming pared 3 bases from V and 7 bases from J, leaving 16 bases between. The CDR3 DNA sequence: TGTGCCAGCTCACCCAGTATGGGGGCTCGGGAGCAGTACTTC. Its protein is CASSPSMGAREQYF.

The chain carries TRBV14 and TRBJ2-7, with TRBD2 matching over 7 bases. V lost 0 bases to trimming and J lost 2 bases; unmatched junction nucleotides: 4. The CDR3 extends over 15 amino acids. CDR1 and CDR2 (germline): SGHDN, FVKESK. The CDR3, as DNA: TGTGCCAGCAGCCAAGATATGACTAGCACCTACGAGCAGTACTTC. As protein: CASSQDMTSTYEQYF.

This chain uses TRBV25-1 with TRBJ2-3; 10 bases line up with TRBD2. V shed 3 bases, J shed 5 bases, and the junction held 8 bases outside the gene matches. Germline CDR1 reads MGHDK; CDR2 reads SYGVNS. The CDR3 length is 16 residues. The CDR3 sequence: CASSDPSGRAVDTQYF. CDR3 nucleotides: TGTGCCAGCAGTGACCCCAGCGGGAGGGCCGTAGATACGCAGTATTTT.

The V and J genes are TRBV28 and TRBJ1-1, with a possible D match to TRBD1 (6 bases). V was clipped by 5 bases and J by 6 bases, with 10 bases between them. The V gene's germline CDR1 is MDHEN and CDR2 SYDVKM. The CDR3 runs 12 residues. The CDR3 loop reads CASSQRQAEAFF. DNA of the CDR3: TGTGCCAGCAGTCAAAGACAGGCTGAAGCTTTCTTT.

This chain connects TRBV11-2 to TRBJ2-3; no firm D call. The germline V gene has CDR1 SGHAT and CDR2 FQNNGV. The CDR3 totals 11 residues. V was cut by 7 bases and J by 4 bases, with 6 bases left in between. CDR3 coding DNA: TGTGCCAGCAAAGCCGCAGATACGCAGTATTTT. Its translation: CASKAADTQYF.